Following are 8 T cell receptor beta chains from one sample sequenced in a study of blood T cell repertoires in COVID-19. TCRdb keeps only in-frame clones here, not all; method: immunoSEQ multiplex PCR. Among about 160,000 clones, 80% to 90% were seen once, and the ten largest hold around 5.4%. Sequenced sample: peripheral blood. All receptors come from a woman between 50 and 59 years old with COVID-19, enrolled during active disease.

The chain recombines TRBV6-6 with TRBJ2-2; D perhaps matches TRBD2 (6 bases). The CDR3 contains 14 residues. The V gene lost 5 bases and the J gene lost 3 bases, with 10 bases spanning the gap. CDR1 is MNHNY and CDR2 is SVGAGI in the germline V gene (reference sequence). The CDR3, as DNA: TGTGCCAGCAGTATCCGGGACTACACCGGGGAGCTGTTTTTT. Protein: CASSIRDYTGELFF.

The CDR3 region has the DNA TGTGCCACCCGCGGGGGCTCGAACACCGGGGAGCTGTTTTTT. This translates into CATRGGSNTGELFF. The V and J genes are TRBV7-3 and TRBJ2-2, with D possibly being TRBD2 (7 bases). Germline V CDR1 and CDR2: SGHTA, FQGTGA. The CDR3 is 14 residues long. The V end lost 10 bases, the J end lost 0 bases, and 12 bases lay between the germline ends.

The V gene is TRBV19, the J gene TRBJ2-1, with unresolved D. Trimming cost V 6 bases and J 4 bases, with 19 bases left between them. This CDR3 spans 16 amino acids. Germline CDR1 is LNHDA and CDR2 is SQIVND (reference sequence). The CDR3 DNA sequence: TGTGCCAGTAGCCCGCTGGTCCTAATCGGTTACAATGAGCAGTTCTTC. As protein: CASSPLVLIGYNEQFF.

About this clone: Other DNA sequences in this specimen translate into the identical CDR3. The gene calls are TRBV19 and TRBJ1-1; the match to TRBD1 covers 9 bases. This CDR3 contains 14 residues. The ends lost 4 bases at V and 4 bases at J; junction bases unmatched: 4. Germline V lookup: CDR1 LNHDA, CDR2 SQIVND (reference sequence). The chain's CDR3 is CASSTGQGSTEAFF. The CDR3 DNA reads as TGTGCCAGTAGTACAGGACAGGGGAGCACTGAAGCTTTCTTT.

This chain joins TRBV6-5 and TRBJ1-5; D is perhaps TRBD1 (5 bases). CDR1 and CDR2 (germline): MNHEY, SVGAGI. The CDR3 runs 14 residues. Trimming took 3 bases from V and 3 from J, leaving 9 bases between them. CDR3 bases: TGTGCCAGCAGTTATAGACAGCACAATCAGCCCCAGCATTTT. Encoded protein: CASSYRQHNQPQHF.

The CDR3 region has the DNA TGTGCCAGCAGCTTAGCGCTGACAGGGGGGAGTATCACAGATACGCAGTATTTT. As protein: CASSLALTGGSITDTQYF. The gene calls are TRBV7-6 and TRBJ2-3; 9 bases agree with TRBD1. Germline V gene data show CDR1 as SGHVS and CDR2 as FNYEAQ. V trimming: 0 bases; J trimming: 2 bases; junction bases outside the gene matches: 9. The CDR3 runs to 18 residues.

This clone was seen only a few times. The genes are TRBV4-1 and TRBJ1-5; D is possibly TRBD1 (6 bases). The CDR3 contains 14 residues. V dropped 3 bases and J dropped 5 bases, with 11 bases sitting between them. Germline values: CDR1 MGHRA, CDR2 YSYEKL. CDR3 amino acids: CASSQDSNHQPQHF. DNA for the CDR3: TGCGCCAGCAGCCAGGACAGTAATCATCAGCCCCAGCATTTT.

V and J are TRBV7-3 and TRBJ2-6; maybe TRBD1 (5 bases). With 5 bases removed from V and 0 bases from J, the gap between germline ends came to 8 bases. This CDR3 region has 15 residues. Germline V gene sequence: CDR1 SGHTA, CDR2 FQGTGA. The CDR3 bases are TGTGCCAGCAGCGCTGACAGCTCTGGGGCCAACGTCCTGACTTTC. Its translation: CASSADSSGANVLTF.